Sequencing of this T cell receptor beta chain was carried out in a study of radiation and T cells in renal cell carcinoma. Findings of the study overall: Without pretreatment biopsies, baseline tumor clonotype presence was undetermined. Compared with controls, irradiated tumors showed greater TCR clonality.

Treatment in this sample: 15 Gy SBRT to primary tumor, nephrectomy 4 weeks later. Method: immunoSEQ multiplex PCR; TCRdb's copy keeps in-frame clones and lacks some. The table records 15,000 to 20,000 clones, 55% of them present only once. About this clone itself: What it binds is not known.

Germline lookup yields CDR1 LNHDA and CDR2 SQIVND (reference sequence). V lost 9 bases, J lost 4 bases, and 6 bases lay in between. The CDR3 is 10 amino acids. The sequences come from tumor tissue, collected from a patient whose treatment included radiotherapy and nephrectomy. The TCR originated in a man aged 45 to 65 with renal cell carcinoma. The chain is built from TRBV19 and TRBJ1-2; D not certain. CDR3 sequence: CASGPYGYTF. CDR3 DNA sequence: TGTGCCAGCGGCCCCTATGGCTACACCTTC.